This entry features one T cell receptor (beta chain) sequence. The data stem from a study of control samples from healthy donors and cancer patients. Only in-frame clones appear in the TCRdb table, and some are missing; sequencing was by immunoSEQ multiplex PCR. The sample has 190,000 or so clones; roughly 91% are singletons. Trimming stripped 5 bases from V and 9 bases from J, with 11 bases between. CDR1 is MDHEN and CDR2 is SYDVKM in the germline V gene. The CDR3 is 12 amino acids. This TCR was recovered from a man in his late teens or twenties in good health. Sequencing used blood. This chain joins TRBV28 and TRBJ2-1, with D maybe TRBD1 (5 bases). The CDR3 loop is CASSPDQGEQFF. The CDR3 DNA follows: TGTGCCAGCAGTCCAGACCAGGGTGAGCAGTTCTTC.